This passage covers 21 T cell receptor beta chains from one sample sequenced in a study of blood T cell repertoires in COVID-19. Some clones are missing from TCRdb's copy, which holds only in-frame ones; the method was immunoSEQ multiplex PCR. The repertoire has a few hundred thousand clones, roughly 87% of them found once; the top ten carry about 5.4%. The sequencing input was PBMCs or T cells enriched from blood (not recorded which). These receptors were obtained from a woman aged 45-59 years who had recovered from COVID-19.

This clone has a single count. The chain recombines TRBV21-1 with TRBJ2-5; TRBD2, the table's D call, lacks a check against the DNA. TRBV21-1 is classified as a pseudogene. The CDR3 has 17 residues. The CDR3 coding sequence is TGTGCCAGCGAGGGGGGCTCGCGGGGGCCAAACCAAGAGACCCAGTACTTC. Translated: CASEGGSRGPNQETQYF.

The V and J genes are TRBV11-1 and TRBJ1-2; possible D gene TRBD1, 6 bases. Germline V gene sequence: CDR1 SGHAT, CDR2 FQDESV (reference sequence). The CDR3 consists of 15 residues. V was trimmed by 0 bases and J by 3 bases, leaving 11 bases between them. This chain's CDR3 is CASSLAPDSDYGYTF. The CDR3 nucleotides are TGTGCCAGCAGCTTAGCCCCGGACAGCGACTATGGCTACACCTTC.

The genes are TRBV4-3 and TRBJ1-2, with D perhaps TRBD1 (5 bases). The V and J ends lost 2 bases and 6 bases respectively, with 16 bases between them. Per germline, CDR1 LGHNA and CDR2 YSLEER. CDR3 length: 15 amino acids. CDR3 residues: CASSQNGLGVNGYTF. The CDR3 coding sequence is TGCGCCAGCAGCCAAAACGGTCTAGGGGTAAATGGCTACACCTTC.

This chain joins TRBV12-3 or TRBV12-4 and TRBJ1-1; D possibly corresponds to TRBD1 (5 bases). The CDR3 spans 13 residues. V was shortened by 3 bases and J by 3 bases, with 8 bases between the two germline ends. The CDR3 DNA is TGTGCCAGCAGTTTGTCAGGGCACACTGAAGCTTTCTTT. This sequence encodes CASSLSGHTEAFF.

The V call is TRBV11-2, the J call TRBJ2-1; TRBD2 is a possible D gene (6 bases). The CDR3 has 15 residues. Germline loops: CDR1 SGHAT, CDR2 FQNNGV. Trimming stripped 2 bases from V and 4 bases from J, with 12 bases between. CDR3 region: CASSLTRGPYNEQFF. DNA for the CDR3: TGTGCCAGCAGCTTAACGCGGGGACCTTACAATGAGCAGTTCTTC.

The chain is built from TRBV5-4 and TRBJ1-3, with D uncertain. Trimming removed 4 bases at V and 0 bases at J, with 11 bases between. Per the germline V gene, CDR1 is SGHNT and CDR2 is YYREEE (reference sequence). This CDR3 is 15 amino acids long. CDR3 sequence (DNA): TGTGCCAGCAGCCCCTCCCGGGGCTCTGGAAACACCATATATTTT. It yields the protein CASSPSRGSGNTIYF. The full variable domain, completed using reference TRBV5-4 and TRBJ1-3, is ETGVTQSPTHLIKTRGQQVTLRCSSQSGHNTVSWYQQALGQGPQFIFQYYREEENGRGNFPPRFSGLQFPNYSSELNVNALELDDSALYLCASSPSRGSGNTIYFGEGSWLTVV.

This clone was counted between two and nine times. V gene TRBV27 combines with J gene TRBJ2-4; D gene unclear. Trimming took off 4 bases at V and 5 bases at J, with 9 bases between the two ends. CDR1 MNHEY and CDR2 SMNVEV come from the germline V gene (reference sequence). This CDR3 comprises 13 residues. The CDR3 DNA follows: TGTGCCAGCAGTTGGAACAGCCAAAACATTCAGTACTTC. This gives the protein CASSWNSQNIQYF.

The V gene is TRBV30, the J gene TRBJ1-5; possible D gene TRBD1, 6 bases. The ends were cut back, 0 bases at V and 6 bases at J, with 12 bases in the middle. Per germline, CDR1 GTSNPN and CDR2 SVGIG (reference sequence). The CDR3 covers 14 residues. CDR3 protein: CAWSVRQGSQPQHF. Written as DNA, the CDR3 is TGTGCCTGGAGTGTACGTCAGGGGAGTCAGCCCCAGCATTTT.

The gene calls are TRBV2 and TRBJ2-3; TRBD2 matches 10 bases. CDR3 size: 15 residues. The junction had 8 bases not matched to a gene; V was cut back by 2 bases and J by 9 bases. The germline CDR1 and CDR2 sequences are SNHLY and FYNNEI. In nucleotides, the CDR3 is TGTGCCAGCAGTGAACTAGCGGGAGCCCCACGGACGCAGTATTTT. This translates into CASSELAGAPRTQYF.

This chain connects TRBV11-3 to TRBJ1-3; D remains ambiguous. V shed 1 base and J shed 0 bases, with 7 bases lying between them. Germline-derived CDR1 and CDR2 are SGHNT and YENEEA. The CDR3 extends over 15 amino acids. The CDR3 reads CASSLVQCSGNTIYF. DNA of the CDR3: TGTGCCAGCAGCTTAGTACAGTGCTCTGGAAACACCATATATTTT.

This chain uses TRBV29-1 with TRBJ1-2; 9 bases are a match to TRBD1. The V gene end was trimmed by 6 bases and the J gene end by 1 base; junction bases not matched to a gene: 3. Germline lookup yields CDR1 SQVTM and CDR2 ANQGSEA. The length of the CDR3 is 13 residues. CDR3 loop: CSVGDRDNYGYTF. In nucleotides, the CDR3 is TGCAGCGTCGGGGACAGGGATAACTATGGCTACACCTTC.

This clone was counted once. The chain has TRBV2 and TRBJ2-7; D not resolved. CDR3 size: 12 residues. Germline CDR1 and CDR2: SNHLY and FYNNEI. The ends were cut back, 9 bases at V and 6 bases at J, with 15 bases in the middle. The CDR3 loop reads CARGVRASEQYF. CDR3 nucleotide sequence: TGTGCCAGGGGCGTAAGAGCCTCCGAGCAGTACTTC.

The chain has TRBV6-2 or TRBV6-3 and TRBJ2-3; 11 nucleotides agree with TRBD2. Per germline, CDR1 MNHEY and CDR2 SVGEGT. V lost 6 bases and J lost 3; bases outside the gene matches: 5. The CDR3 loop spans 15 amino acids. This CDR3 is CASSTRLAGTDTQYF. The CDR3 bases are TGTGCCAGCAGCACCCGACTAGCGGGGACAGATACGCAGTATTTT.

The chain joins TRBV19 to TRBJ2-6; possible D gene TRBD1, 6 bases. V gave up 5 bases and J gave up 0 bases, with 8 bases separating them. The germline V gene has CDR1 LNHDA and CDR2 SQIVND (reference sequence). CDR3 size: 15 residues. The CDR3 here is CASSATGSGANVLTF. As DNA, the CDR3 is TGTGCCAGTAGTGCGACAGGCTCTGGGGCCAACGTCCTGACTTTC.

The rearrangement uses TRBV19 and TRBJ2-1; TRBD2 matches at 8 bases. The CDR3 is made up of 17 amino acids. V was clipped by 3 bases and J by 0 bases; unmatched bases: 7. CDR1 is LNHDA, CDR2 SQIVND, per germline (reference sequence). This CDR3 reads CASSISGGGSSYNEQFF. DNA for the CDR3: TGTGCCAGTAGTATCAGCGGGGGCGGTAGCTCCTACAATGAGCAGTTCTTC.

This rearrangement joins TRBV3-1 (or the pseudogene TRBV3-2) to TRBJ2-4; 11 bases agree with TRBD1. V lost 3 bases, J lost 7 bases, and 8 bases stayed unmatched. This CDR3 spans 16 amino acids. Germline-derived CDR1 and CDR2 are LGHDT and YNNKEL (reference sequence). The CDR3 here is CASSHPLGTGGNIQYF. The CDR3 DNA reads as TGTGCCAGCAGCCATCCATTAGGGACAGGGGGGAACATTCAGTACTTC.

This clone appeared a few times. V gene TRBV19 combines with J gene TRBJ1-5; maybe TRBD1 (6 bases). The CDR3 spans 15 residues. Germline CDR1 and CDR2: LNHDA and SQIVND (reference sequence). Trimming took 3 bases from V and 6 from J, leaving 15 bases between them. CDR3 amino acids: CASSISTGKGQPQHF. The CDR3, as DNA: TGTGCCAGTAGTATCTCCACAGGGAAGGGTCAGCCCCAGCATTTT.

V is TRBV7-2 and J is TRBJ1-1; a weak D match, TRBD1 (5 bases). The CDR3 sequence is 14 residues long. Trimming removed 5 bases from V and 2 bases from J, with 12 bases in between. The germline gives CDR1 SGHTA, CDR2 FQGNSA. For the CDR3, the DNA is TGTGCCAGCAGCCCCGGACAACTAAACACTGAAGCTTTCTTT. Translation: CASSPGQLNTEAFF.

This chain uses TRBV7-2 with TRBJ2-6; D possibly corresponds to TRBD1 (6 bases). From germline, CDR1 is SGHTA and CDR2 FQGNSA. Trimming took off 2 bases at V and 2 bases at J, with 7 bases between the two ends. CDR3 length: 15 amino acids. The DNA for the CDR3 is TGTGCCAGCAGCTTACAGGGGACTGGGGCCAACGTCCTGACTTTC. This encodes CASSLQGTGANVLTF.

The gene calls are TRBV6-2 or TRBV6-3 and TRBJ2-5, with 15 bases lining up with TRBD2. J gave up 0 bases and V 5 bases, and 4 bases lay outside the gene matches. This CDR3 is 17 amino acids long. Germline CDR1 and CDR2: MNHEY and SVGEGT. CDR3 nucleotide sequence: TGTGCCAGCAGTCCCGGACTAGCGGGAGGGCACCAAGAGACCCAGTACTTC. It codes for CASSPGLAGGHQETQYF.

The chain couples TRBV5-4 to TRBJ1-2; D is perhaps TRBD1 (5 bases). V was clipped by 0 bases and J by 5 bases, with 14 bases between them. This CDR3 has 15 amino acids. Germline assignment: CDR1 SGHNT and CDR2 YYREEE (reference sequence). The CDR3 nucleotides read TGTGCCAGCAGCTTGGTCGGGGGGAGTGGGTATGGCTACACCTTC. This translates into CASSLVGGSGYGYTF.